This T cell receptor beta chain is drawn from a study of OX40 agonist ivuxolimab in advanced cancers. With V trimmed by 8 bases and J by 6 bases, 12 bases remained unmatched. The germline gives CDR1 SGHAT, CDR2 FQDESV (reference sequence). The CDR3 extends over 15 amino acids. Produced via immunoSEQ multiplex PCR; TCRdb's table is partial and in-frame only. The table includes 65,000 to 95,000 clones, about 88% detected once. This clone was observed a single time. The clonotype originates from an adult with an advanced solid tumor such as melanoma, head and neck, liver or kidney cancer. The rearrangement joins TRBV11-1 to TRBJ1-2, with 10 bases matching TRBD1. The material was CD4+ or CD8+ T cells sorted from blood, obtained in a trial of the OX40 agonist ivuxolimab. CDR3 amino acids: CASAQRGQGEDGYTF. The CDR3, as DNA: TGTGCCAGCGCCCAGCGAGGACAGGGGGAAGATGGCTACACCTTC.